The entry that follows covers one T cell receptor (beta chain) sequence. The sample is drawn from a study of blood T cell repertoires in COVID-19. Study summary: COVID-19 samples, acute and convalescent, were from the United States, Italy and Spain.

Study processing details: Scientists estimated how many nucleated cells there were by amplifying reference gene primers. Assay: immunoSEQ multiplex PCR; the TCRdb copy retains only in-frame clones and omits some. V, J and clone size derive from that table, while D and trimming were established from the DNA sequence. The data contain 110,000 to 150,000 clones, about three quarters of them singletons. CDR1 is MNHEY, CDR2 SVGAGI, per germline. Trimming left V 6 bases short and J 0 bases short, with 13 bases between. The CDR3 is 15 amino acids. The chain combines TRBV6-5 with TRBJ2-3; a weak D match, TRBD1 (6 bases). Material for sequencing was peripheral blood. This receptor was identified in a woman in her sixties with acute or convalescent COVID-19. The DNA for the CDR3 is TGTGCCAGCAGCTCTCCCCAGGGGAGCACAGATACGCAGTATTTT. Protein product: CASSSPQGSTDTQYF.